This T cell receptor (beta chain) was found in a study of blood T cell repertoires in COVID-19. Authors' processing steps: Nucleated cell number was recorded as an estimate derived from reference gene primer amplification. Repertoires were generated with immunoSEQ multiplex PCR, while TCRdb's copy carries only in-frame clones and drops some. That table supplies the V and J calls and clone size; D and trimming were determined from the DNA. The repertoire includes 120,000 to 150,000 clones, 84% of them detected once, and almost 6% sits in the top ten. Clinical history reported by participants formed the basis on which cohorts were assigned. Exposed enrollees encountered a COVID-19 case at some point within 2 weeks before study entry. The sequencing sample was made of PBMCs or T cells enriched from blood (not recorded which). The TCR originated in a woman in her forties or fifties who had been exposed to COVID-19.

CDR3 protein: CASSLRGHGYTF. DNA for the CDR3: TGTGCCAGCAGTTTAAGGGGGCATGGCTACACCTTC. The chain links TRBV12-3 or TRBV12-4 to TRBJ1-2; 7 nucleotides align to TRBD1. The CDR3 is made up of 12 amino acids. The trim removed 2 bases at V and 6 bases at J, leaving 0 bases unmatched.